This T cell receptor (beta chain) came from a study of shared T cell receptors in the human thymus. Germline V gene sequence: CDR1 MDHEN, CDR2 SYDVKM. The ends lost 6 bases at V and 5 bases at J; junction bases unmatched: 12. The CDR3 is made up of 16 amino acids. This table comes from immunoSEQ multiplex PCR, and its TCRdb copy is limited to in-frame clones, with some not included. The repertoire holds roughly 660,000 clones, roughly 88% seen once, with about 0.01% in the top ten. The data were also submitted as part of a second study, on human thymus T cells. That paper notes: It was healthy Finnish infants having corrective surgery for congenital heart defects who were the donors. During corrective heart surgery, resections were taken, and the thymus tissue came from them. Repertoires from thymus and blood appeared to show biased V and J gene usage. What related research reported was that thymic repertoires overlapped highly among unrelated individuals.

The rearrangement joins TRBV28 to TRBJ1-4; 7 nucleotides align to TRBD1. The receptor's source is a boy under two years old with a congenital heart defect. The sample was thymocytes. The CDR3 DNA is TGTGCCAGCAGCCCCGCAGGAGGGGGCCTGAATGAAAAACTGTTTTTT. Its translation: CASSPAGGGLNEKLFF.